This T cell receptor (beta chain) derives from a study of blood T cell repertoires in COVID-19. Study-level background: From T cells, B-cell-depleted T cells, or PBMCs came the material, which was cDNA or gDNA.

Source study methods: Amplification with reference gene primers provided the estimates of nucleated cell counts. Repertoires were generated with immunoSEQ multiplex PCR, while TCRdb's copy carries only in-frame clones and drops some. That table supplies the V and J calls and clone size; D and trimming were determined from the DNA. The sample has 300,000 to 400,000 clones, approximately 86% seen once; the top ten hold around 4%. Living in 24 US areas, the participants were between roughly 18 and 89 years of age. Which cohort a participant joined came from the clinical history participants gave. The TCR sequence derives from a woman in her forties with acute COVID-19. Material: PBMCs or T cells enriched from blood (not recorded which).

CDR3 loop: CASSYGDRGSGELFF. CDR3 in DNA: TGTGCCAGCAGTTACGGAGACAGGGGTTCCGGGGAGCTGTTTTTT. This chain connects TRBV6-5 to TRBJ2-2; 8 bases agree with TRBD1. Per the germline V gene, CDR1 is MNHEY and CDR2 is SVGAGI. The CDR3 sequence is 15 residues long. V lost 2 bases to trimming and J lost 6 bases; unmatched junction nucleotides: 5.